The 7 T cell receptor beta chains presented below share a single source sample, sequenced in a study of read filtering for tumor transcriptome and immune sequencing (dated by TCRdb to about 2020). This sample was sequenced with an Illumina HiSeq 4000. The Immunoverse kit was used to build TCR libraries from around 420 ng RNA, with molecular barcoded adaptors covering alpha/delta and beta/gamma chains. Using fastp trimming at Q25 and MiXCR clonotype assembly, TCRdb reanalyzed the public sequencing data and kept in-frame beta chains. Rows matching on CDR3 protein sequence are summarized as one entry with the most common DNA and genes. The sample includes some 38,000 distinct CDR3 sequences, with roughly 13% observed a single time. The ten biggest clones cover 5.5% to 7% of the sample. The source material was a population of CD138-negative cells sorted from bone marrow. The sample's cell subset or site, from its label and the paper: bone marrow mononuclear cells depleted of CD138+ plasma/myeloma cells by negative magnetic selection. The receptors were gathered from a donor aged 40 or over with multiple myeloma.

This clonotype showed up many times. This rearrangement joins TRBV5-1 to TRBJ2-1; 8 bases agree with TRBD1. CDR3 length equals 16 residues. Germline V gene sequence: CDR1 SGHRS, CDR2 YFSETQ. Trimming at V came to 5 bases and at J to 9 bases, leaving 16 bases not matched to a gene. The CDR3 nucleotides read TGCGCCAGCAGACGAAGAGGCGGACAGGGCAGCGGTGAGCAGTTCTTC. Encoded protein: CASRRRGGQGSGEQFF.

The V and J genes are TRBV18 and TRBJ1-3; D not certain. Germline-derived CDR1 and CDR2 are KGHSH and LQKENI. The germline V and J ends were trimmed by 5 bases and 4 bases, with 6 bases remaining between them. The CDR3 spans 12 residues. As DNA, the CDR3 is TGTGCCAGCTCATACGAAGGAAACACCATATATTTT. Residues: CASSYEGNTIYF.

Ten or more counts support this clonotype. The chain combines TRBV2 with TRBJ1-1; D unclear. This CDR3 spans 13 amino acids. Per germline, CDR1 SNHLY and CDR2 FYNNEI. Trimming took 2 bases from V and 8 from J, leaving 12 bases between them. The CDR3 spells CASSERVDGEAFF. The CDR3 bases are TGTGCCAGCAGTGAAAGGGTGGACGGGGAAGCTTTCTTT.

In this sample, this clonotype turned up many times. CDR3 sequence reads: CASRPGVGFMAQYF. As DNA, the CDR3 is TGTGCCAGCAGACCCGGGGTTGGGTTCATGGCCCAGTACTTC. The J gene is TRBJ2-5, the V gene TRBV6-5; TRBD2 is a possible D gene (5 bases). Germline V gene lookup returns CDR1 MNHEY and CDR2 SVGAGI. The CDR3 loop spans 14 amino acids. Trimming cost V 6 bases and J 9 bases, with 20 bases left between them.

This clonotype came up many times. The gene calls are TRBV6-4 and TRBJ1-4; D possibly corresponds to TRBD1 (5 bases). The CDR3 loop spans 13 amino acids. Per the germline V gene, CDR1 is MRHNA and CDR2 is SNTAGT. With 6 bases removed from V and 4 bases from J, the gap between germline ends came to 9 bases. The CDR3 reads CASSRESNEKLFF. CDR3 sequence (DNA): TGTGCCAGCAGCAGGGAAAGTAATGAAAAACTGTTTTTT.

This clonotype was counted only a few times. CDR3 nucleotides: TGTGCCAGCAGTTTACGTTCAACTAATGAAAAACTGTTTTTT. It yields the protein CASSLRSTNEKLFF. This chain uses TRBV27 with TRBJ1-4, with D uncertain. Germline loops: CDR1 MNHEY, CDR2 SMNVEV (reference sequence). V gave up 2 bases and J gave up 0 bases, with 4 bases separating them. The CDR3 covers 14 residues.

The rearrangement joins TRBV7-9 to TRBJ1-1; D gene ambiguous. CDR3 size: 13 residues. The germline CDR1 and CDR2 sequences are SEHNR and FQNEAQ (reference sequence). V shed 5 bases and J shed 4 bases, with 11 bases lying between them. The CDR3 bases are TGTGCCAGCAGCGGATATTTGGGCACTGAAGCTTTCTTT. Its translation: CASSGYLGTEAFF.